Listed below are T cell receptor beta chains from one sample, sequenced in a study of persistence of HIV-infected CD4 T cells. Profiled with immunoSEQ multiplex PCR; TCRdb holds only in-frame clones, not every one. The table includes more than 35,000 clones, 80% detected once. No antigen has been assigned to these receptors. The sequencing here drew on CD4+ T cells sorted from PBMCs after roughly 18-hour stimulation, taken from a patient who received antiretroviral therapy. The source of these receptors is an adult man with HIV who was CMV-seropositive. Both conserved end residues are part of each CDR3. D genes are given only for firm matches. Size values are once, few and many counts, or a class for expanded clones, and some rows have none.

J gene: TRBJ1-5; clone size: NA; D gene: NA; V gene: TRBV6-5; CDR3 DNA: TGTGCCAGCGTCTTCAGGGGTTCCGAGCCCCAGCATTTT; CDR3 protein: CASVFRGSEPQHF
J gene: TRBJ2-3; clone size: NA; D gene: TRBD1; V gene: TRBV29-1; CDR3 DNA: TGCAGCGTCCGAAACAGGGGGAAAACAGATACGCAGTATTTT; CDR3 protein: CSVRNRGKTDTQYF
J gene: TRBJ1-3; clone size: NA; D gene: NA; V gene: TRBV7-9; CDR3 DNA: TGTGCCAGCAGCTCAGAACTGGATGGAAGCACCATATATTTT; CDR3 protein: CASSSELDGSTIYF
J gene: TRBJ2-3; clone size: NA; D gene: NA; V gene: TRBV15; CDR3 DNA: TGTGCCACCGGAAGGTACGGAGACGGCACAGATACGCAGTATTTT; CDR3 protein: CATGRYGDGTDTQYF
J gene: TRBJ1-1; clone size: NA; D gene: NA; V gene: TRBV29-1; CDR3 DNA: TGCAGCGTTTTGAGAACTCTAAACACTGAAGCTTTCTTT; CDR3 protein: CSVLRTLNTEAFF
J gene: TRBJ2-7; clone size: few; D gene: TRBD1; V gene: TRBV7-9; CDR3 DNA: TGTGCCAGCAGCTTTGACAGGGACGGCGAGCAGTACTTC; CDR3 protein: CASSFDRDGEQYF
J gene: TRBJ1-3; clone size: NA; D gene: NA; V gene: TRBV18; CDR3 DNA: TGTGCCAGCTCACCATCCGCAGGTTCTAGAAACACCATATATTTT; CDR3 protein: CASSPSAGSRNTIYF
J gene: TRBJ1-1; clone size: NA; D gene: NA; V gene: TRBV5-1; CDR3 DNA: TGCGCCAGCAGCTTCGGAAGGTTTGGGGGCACTGAAGCTTTCTTT; CDR3 protein: CASSFGRFGGTEAFF
J gene: TRBJ1-4; clone size: NA; D gene: NA; V gene: TRBV19; CDR3 DNA: TGTGCCAGTAGTTCCTCGGGGGCGAGGGAAAAACTGTTTTTT; CDR3 protein: CASSSSGAREKLFF
J gene: TRBJ1-5; clone size: NA; D gene: NA; V gene: TRBV5-5; CDR3 DNA: TGTGCCAGCAGCCCTGATGGGGTCCCCAATCAGCCCCAGCATTTT; CDR3 protein: CASSPDGVPNQPQHF
J gene: TRBJ2-1; clone size: once; D gene: NA; V gene: TRBV27; CDR3 DNA: TGTGCCAGCAGTTTAAGATCCTTAGGCAATGAGCAGTTCTTC; CDR3 protein: CASSLRSLGNEQFF
J gene: TRBJ1-1; clone size: NA; D gene: TRBD1; V gene: TRBV15; CDR3 DNA: TGTGCCACCAGCTGGGGGACAGGGGAGAGCACTGAAGCTTTCTTT; CDR3 protein: CATSWGTGESTEAFF
J gene: TRBJ2-7; clone size: NA; D gene: NA; V gene: TRBV18; CDR3 DNA: TGTGCCAGCTCACTACAGGGCCACGAGCAGTACTTC; CDR3 protein: CASSLQGHEQYF
J gene: TRBJ1-5; clone size: few; D gene: NA; V gene: TRBV27; CDR3 DNA: TGTGCCAGCAGTTTAAGAGGGAGCAATCAGCCCCAGCATTTT; CDR3 protein: CASSLRGSNQPQHF
J gene: TRBJ2-3; clone size: medium-sized; D gene: NA; V gene: TRBV2; CDR3 DNA: TGTGCCAGCAGTGAACAGGGGGGGGAAGGGTTCACAGATACGCAGTATTTT; CDR3 protein: CASSEQGGEGFTDTQYF
J gene: TRBJ1-1; clone size: NA; D gene: NA; V gene: TRBV2; CDR3 DNA: TGTGCCAGCACTGGACAAGCTAACACTGAAGCTTTCTTT; CDR3 protein: CASTGQANTEAFF
J gene: TRBJ1-1; clone size: NA; D gene: NA; V gene: TRBV18; CDR3 DNA: TGTGCCAGCTCAACAGGGTCGATGAACACTGAAGCTTTCTTT; CDR3 protein: CASSTGSMNTEAFF
J gene: TRBJ2-4; clone size: NA; D gene: NA; V gene: TRBV6-5; CDR3 DNA: TGTGCCAGCGGTACTAACATTCAGTACTTC; CDR3 protein: CASGTNIQYF
J gene: TRBJ1-1; clone size: NA; D gene: NA; V gene: TRBV5-1; CDR3 DNA: TGCGCCAGCAGCTTGGGAGGGGCGAGGACTGAAGCTTTCTTT; CDR3 protein: CASSLGGARTEAFF
J gene: TRBJ2-1; clone size: few; D gene: TRBD1; V gene: TRBV19; CDR3 DNA: TGTGCCAGTAGTAAGGGGACAGTTAGGACCTACAATGAGCAGTTCTTC; CDR3 protein: CASSKGTVRTYNEQFF
J gene: TRBJ1-1; clone size: NA; D gene: NA; V gene: TRBV7-6; CDR3 DNA: TGTGCCAGCAGCTCCGGGCGGAGCACTGAAGCTTTCTTT; CDR3 protein: CASSSGRSTEAFF
J gene: TRBJ2-1; clone size: NA; D gene: NA; V gene: TRBV6-4; CDR3 DNA: TGTGCCAGCAGTGACTCGCCAGGTAACAACAATGAGCAGTTCTTC; CDR3 protein: CASSDSPGNNNEQFF
J gene: TRBJ2-7; clone size: NA; D gene: NA; V gene: TRBV20-1; CDR3 DNA: TGCAGTGCTAGTGGGCGACTAGGTACCTACGAGCAGTACTTC; CDR3 protein: CSASGRLGTYEQYF
J gene: TRBJ2-3; clone size: once; D gene: NA; V gene: TRBV29-1; CDR3 DNA: TGCAGCGTTACGACAGGTATAGACACAGATACGCAGTATTTT; CDR3 protein: CSVTTGIDTDTQYF
J gene: TRBJ1-2; clone size: few; D gene: TRBD1; V gene: TRBV19; CDR3 DNA: TGTGCCAGTAGCCGGGACAGTCGTAACTATGGCTACACCTTC; CDR3 protein: CASSRDSRNYGYTF
J gene: TRBJ2-7; clone size: few; D gene: NA; V gene: TRBV7-2; CDR3 DNA: TGTGCCAGCAGCTTAGTCTACGGGGGCGAGCAGTACTTC; CDR3 protein: CASSLVYGGEQYF
J gene: TRBJ1-3; clone size: NA; D gene: NA; V gene: TRBV5-1; CDR3 DNA: TGCGCCAGCAGCTTGGGAGGAGGGAGCTCTGGAAACACCATATATTTT; CDR3 protein: CASSLGGGSSGNTIYF
J gene: TRBJ2-3; clone size: NA; D gene: NA; V gene: TRBV19; CDR3 DNA: TGTGCCAGTAGCCTCAGGGCAGATACGCAGTATTTT; CDR3 protein: CASSLRADTQYF
J gene: TRBJ2-1; clone size: NA; D gene: NA; V gene: TRBV5-1; CDR3 DNA: TGCGCCAGCAGCTTGGAAATTGGGGGTTATAATGAGCAGTTCTTC; CDR3 protein: CASSLEIGGYNEQFF
J gene: TRBJ2-2; clone size: NA; D gene: NA; V gene: TRBV5-1; CDR3 DNA: TGCGCCAGCAGCATGGGCACCGGGGAGCTGTTTTTT; CDR3 protein: CASSMGTGELFF
J gene: TRBJ2-7; clone size: NA; D gene: TRBD1; V gene: TRBV18; CDR3 DNA: TGTGCCAGCTCACCGGGGACAGGGTCCTACGAGCAGTACTTC; CDR3 protein: CASSPGTGSYEQYF
J gene: TRBJ2-7; clone size: NA; D gene: NA; V gene: TRBV27; CDR3 DNA: TGTGCCAGCCGTAAAGGGGTCAGCTCCTACGAGCAGTACTTC; CDR3 protein: CASRKGVSSYEQYF
J gene: TRBJ1-6; clone size: NA; D gene: NA; V gene: TRBV9; CDR3 DNA: TGTGCCAGCAGCGTAGCAAGGGGGAGCTCCTATAATTCACCCCTCCACTTT; CDR3 protein: CASSVARGSSYNSPLHF
J gene: TRBJ2-2; clone size: NA; D gene: NA; V gene: TRBV19; CDR3 DNA: TGTGCCAGTAGCCAACAGGGGAGGGCCGGGGAGCTGTTTTTT; CDR3 protein: CASSQQGRAGELFF
J gene: TRBJ2-5; clone size: NA; D gene: TRBD1; V gene: TRBV18; CDR3 DNA: TGTGCCAGCTCCCTTGGGACAGGATCACAAGAGACCCAGTACTTC; CDR3 protein: CASSLGTGSQETQYF
J gene: TRBJ1-2; clone size: NA; D gene: NA; V gene: TRBV7-8; CDR3 DNA: TGTGCCAGCACCCGACAGAGAGAAGAATTCGGCTACACCTTC; CDR3 protein: CASTRQREEFGYTF
J gene: TRBJ2-1; clone size: few; D gene: NA; V gene: TRBV28; CDR3 DNA: TGTGCCAGCAGTTTGCGCGGTAGAATAGGGAATGAGCAGTTCTTC; CDR3 protein: CASSLRGRIGNEQFF
J gene: TRBJ1-5; clone size: NA; D gene: NA; V gene: TRBV28; CDR3 DNA: TGTGCCAGCAGTTTAAAGACAGGTGTATATAGCAATCAGCCCCAGCATTTT; CDR3 protein: CASSLKTGVYSNQPQHF
J gene: TRBJ2-7; clone size: NA; D gene: TRBD1; V gene: TRBV5-1; CDR3 DNA: TGCGCCAGCAGCGGGGGACAGAGACTTGGCGAGCAGTACTTC; CDR3 protein: CASSGGQRLGEQYF
J gene: TRBJ1-3; clone size: NA; D gene: NA; V gene: TRBV2; CDR3 DNA: TGTGCCAGCAGTGAGATCGGGGGGTCTGGAAACACCATATATTTT; CDR3 protein: CASSEIGGSGNTIYF